The 27 T cell receptor beta chains reported below all come from one sample, sequenced in a study of cytomegalovirus exposure and HLA in healthy donors. The study ran its PCR with 60 Vbeta and 13 Jbeta primers. Sequencing was performed with immunoSEQ multiplex PCR; in TCRdb, only in-frame clones are kept and a portion is missing. The data show around 120,000 clones, about 85% seen once. Sequencing was performed on PBMCs. The origin of the receptors is a boy between 5 and 17 years old in good health and CMV-seronegative.

Notes on this clone: The sample contains more than one DNA sequence encoding this CDR3. J is TRBJ2-7 and V is TRBV13, with 7 bases identical to TRBD1. V shed 4 bases, J shed 0 bases, and the junction held 3 bases outside the gene matches. Germline V gives CDR1 PRHDT, CDR2 FYEKMQ (reference sequence). This CDR3 comprises 14 residues. The CDR3: CASSSTGSSYEQYF. DNA for the CDR3: TGTGCCAGCAGCTCGACAGGGTCCTCCTACGAGCAGTACTTC.

V is TRBV6-6 and J is TRBJ2-5; D possibly corresponds to TRBD2 (5 bases). CDR1 and CDR2 from the germline V gene are MNHNY and SVGAGI (reference sequence). Trimming left V 6 bases short and J 3 bases short, with 11 bases between. The CDR3 is made up of 13 amino acids. CDR3 DNA: TGTGCCAGCAGACAACGGGAAAAAGAGACCCAGTACTTC. This codes for CASRQREKETQYF.

Turning to this clone: Mismatch with germline at one junction end may stem from a read error. The chain has TRBV9 and TRBJ2-7, with D tentatively TRBD2 (7 bases). CDR1 and CDR2 from the germline V gene are SGDLS and YYNGEE. This CDR3 spans 14 amino acids. The CDR3 spells CASSVDGGPFGRVF. In nucleotides, the CDR3 is TGTGCCAGCAGCGTAGACGGGGGGCCTTTTGGACGTGTCTTC.

This clone showed up just once. V usage is TRBV18 and J usage is TRBJ1-6; D is uncertain. CDR3 length equals 16 residues. In germline, CDR1 is KGHSH, CDR2 LQKENI. V was cut by 4 bases and J by 0 bases, with 10 bases left in between. The CDR3 nucleotides are TGTGCCAGCTCACTAACCTCCAGCTCCTATAATTCACCCCTCCACTTT. Translation: CASSLTSSSYNSPLHF.

The chain joins TRBV7-2 to TRBJ2-3; no firm D call. Trimming stripped 2 bases from V and 0 bases from J, with 12 bases between. The V gene's germline CDR1 is SGHTA and CDR2 FQGNSA. This CDR3 region has 16 residues. The CDR3 here is CASSLTSHISTDTQYF. In DNA form, the CDR3 reads TGTGCCAGCAGCTTAACTTCCCATATAAGCACAGATACGCAGTATTTT.

A note on this clone: The junction and the germline gene differ at one end; a read error may be behind it. The chain uses TRBV30 and TRBJ1-2; 7 nucleotides agree with TRBD1. The CDR3 runs to 8 residues. CDR1 and CDR2 from the germline V gene are GTSNPN and SVGIG (reference sequence). The CDR3 region has the DNA TGTGCTCAGGAGGGGGCAGCCTTC. This codes for CAQEGAAF.

The table lists this clone with a count of one. The chain couples TRBV25-1 to TRBJ1-3; TRBD1 is a possible D gene (5 bases). CDR1 MGHDK and CDR2 SYGVNS come from the germline V gene. The CDR3 is 14 residues long. V shed 2 bases and J shed 4 bases, with 9 bases lying between them. The CDR3 sequence is CASSETGIGNTIYF. The CDR3 bases are TGTGCCAGCAGTGAAACAGGTATAGGAAACACCATATATTTT.

The chain uses TRBV6-1 and TRBJ2-7, with 8 bases that match TRBD1. This CDR3 has 12 amino acids. Germline CDR1 is MNHNS and CDR2 is SASEGT. V lost 6 bases to trimming and J lost 6 bases; unmatched junction nucleotides: 4. CDR3 region: CASSIQGGEQYF. In DNA, the CDR3 is TGTGCCAGCAGCATACAGGGGGGCGAGCAGTACTTC.

This rearrangement joins TRBV10-3 to TRBJ1-5; the D gene is possibly TRBD1 (6 bases). The V gene lost 3 bases and the J gene lost 6 bases, with 24 bases spanning the gap. CDR1 and CDR2 (germline): ENHRY, SYGVKD. This CDR3 is 18 amino acids long. DNA of the CDR3: TGTGCCATCAGTGATTTCGGCAGGGGCCAGTCTTACGGTCAGCCCCAGCATTTT. Its protein is CAISDFGRGQSYGQPQHF.

This clone was recorded only once. The chain joins TRBV10-2 to TRBJ2-1, with D maybe TRBD2 (5 bases). The CDR3 is 14 residues long. V was clipped by 2 bases and J by 7 bases, with 12 bases between them. From germline, CDR1 is WSHSY and CDR2 SAAADI. The CDR3 region is CASSELYSVNEQFF. For the CDR3, the DNA is TGCGCCAGCAGTGAGCTATATAGCGTTAATGAGCAGTTCTTC.

J is TRBJ1-1 and V is TRBV6-6, with TRBD1 matching over 7 bases. Looked up from germline, CDR1 is MNHNY and CDR2 is SVGAGI (reference sequence). V shed 3 bases and J 4 bases; nucleotides not matched to a gene: 5. The CDR3 loop spans 14 amino acids. The CDR3 is CASSYGQGVTEAFF. The CDR3 DNA is TGTGCCAGCAGTTATGGGCAGGGGGTCACTGAAGCTTTCTTT.

The chain joins TRBV5-6 to TRBJ2-7; D perhaps matches TRBD2 (6 bases). Germline values: CDR1 SGHDT, CDR2 YYEEEE. The CDR3 is 15 residues long. V was clipped by 6 bases and J by 2 bases, with 18 bases between them. CDR3 DNA sequence: TGTGCCAGCACCCGGCCGGGGGAAGGAACCTACGAGCAGTACTTC. Translating gives CASTRPGEGTYEQYF.

This clone was seen a few times. This chain uses TRBV6-6 with TRBJ1-5; TRBD1 aligns across 9 bases. The trim removed 4 bases at V and 3 bases at J, leaving 4 bases unmatched. The CDR3 has 15 residues. Germline CDR1 MNHNY, CDR2 SVGAGI (reference sequence). This chain's CDR3 is CASSLGQGFNQPQHF. In DNA, the CDR3 is TGTGCCAGCAGTTTGGGACAGGGTTTCAATCAGCCCCAGCATTTT.

The chain uses TRBV4-3 and TRBJ2-3; 7 nucleotides agree with TRBD2. The CDR3 totals 15 residues. V was pared by 4 bases and J by 1 base, with 5 bases of the junction left unmatched. The germline V gene encodes CDR1 LGHNA and CDR2 YSLEER. The chain's CDR3 is CASSPGGSGTDTQYF. The CDR3 coding sequence is TGCGCCAGCAGCCCGGGGGGTAGCGGCACAGATACGCAGTATTTT.

This clone was seen a single time. The chain uses TRBV6-4 and TRBJ1-1, with D hard to call. CDR3 size: 16 residues. V was pared by 4 bases and J by 1 base, with 16 bases between. The germline V gene has CDR1 MRHNA and CDR2 SNTAGT. The CDR3 coding sequence is TGTGCCAGCAGTGGGGTCCTCCCCGGGAAGAACACTGAAGCTTTCTTT. It specifies CASSGVLPGKNTEAFF.

This clone appeared once. This chain links TRBV9 with TRBJ2-5; 8 bases line up with TRBD1. This CDR3 is 14 amino acids long. V shed 4 bases, J shed 5 bases, and the junction held 7 bases outside the gene matches. Germline CDR1 reads SGDLS; CDR2 reads YYNGEE. CDR3 sequence (DNA): TGTGCCAGCAGCCCCACAGGGGGTGGGGAGACCCAGTACTTC. Its translation is CASSPTGGGETQYF. Full variable domain (outside the CDR3, taken from reference TRBV9 and TRBJ2-5): DSGVTQTPKHLITATGQRVTLRCSPRSGDLSVYWYQQSLDQGLQFLIQYYNGEERAKGNILERFSAQQFPDLHSELNLSSLELGDSALYFCASSPTGGGETQYFGPGTRLLVL.

The chain has TRBV7-9 and TRBJ2-5; TRBD2 might be the D (6 bases). Trimming stripped 4 bases from V and 3 bases from J, with 27 bases between. From germline, CDR1 is SEHNR and CDR2 FQNEAQ (reference sequence). This CDR3 spans 19 amino acids. CDR3 in amino acids: CASSYRPWGVIDKEETQYF. The CDR3 nucleotides are TGTGCCAGCAGCTACAGGCCTTGGGGGGTTATTGATAAAGAAGAGACCCAGTACTTC.

The J gene is TRBJ2-2, the V gene TRBV9; tentatively, D is TRBD2 (6 bases). Germline V gene data show CDR1 as SGDLS and CDR2 as YYNGEE. The CDR3 loop spans 15 amino acids. The V end lost 4 bases, the J end lost 6 bases, and 16 bases lay between the germline ends. The CDR3 sequence is CASSPRGELPGELFF. CDR3 nucleotides: TGTGCCAGCAGCCCTCGCGGGGAGTTGCCCGGGGAGCTGTTTTTT. The complete variable domain, with remaining parts taken from reference TRBV9 and TRBJ2-2, reads DSGVTQTPKHLITATGQRVTLRCSPRSGDLSVYWYQQSLDQGLQFLIQYYNGEERAKGNILERFSAQQFPDLHSELNLSSLELGDSALYFCASSPRGELPGELFFGEGSRLTVL.

The gene calls are TRBV7-2 and TRBJ2-7, with 14 positions matching TRBD2. The CDR3 is made up of 16 amino acids. Looked up from germline, CDR1 is SGHTA and CDR2 is FQGNSA. J lost 3 bases, V lost 1 base, and 2 bases had no gene match. The CDR3 region is CASSLGGLAGDYEQYF. The CDR3 nucleotides are TGTGCCAGCAGCTTAGGGGGACTAGCGGGGGACTACGAGCAGTACTTC.

The chain employs TRBV7-6 and TRBJ2-6; 9 bases agree with TRBD1. V was clipped by 5 bases and J by 0 bases; unmatched bases: 8. CDR1 SGHVS and CDR2 FNYEAQ come from the germline V gene. The CDR3 runs 18 residues. CDR3 bases: TGTGCCAGCAGCCGGAGGACAGGGGAAGACTCTGGGGCCAACGTCCTGACTTTC. This encodes CASSRRTGEDSGANVLTF. Filled out from reference TRBV7-6 and TRBJ2-6, the complete variable domain reads GAGVSQSPRYKVTKRGQDVALRCDPISGHVSLYWYRQALGQGPEFLTYFNYEAQQDKSGLPNDRFSAERPEGSISTLTIQRTEQRDSAMYRCASSRRTGEDSGANVLTFGAGSRLTVL.

The chain uses TRBV10-3 and TRBJ1-3, with a possible D match to TRBD1 (5 bases). The CDR3 totals 13 residues. Per germline, CDR1 ENHRY and CDR2 SYGVKD. V dropped 8 bases and J dropped 2 bases, with 10 bases sitting between them. The CDR3 DNA is TGTGCCATCGACAGAGGCACTGGAAACACCATATATTTT. This gives the protein CAIDRGTGNTIYF.

This chain uses TRBV29-1 with TRBJ1-2; D uncertain. Germline lookup yields CDR1 SQVTM and CDR2 ANQGSEA. V lost 1 base and J lost 8, with 8 bases in between. The CDR3 length is 11 residues. The CDR3 sequence: CSVEGRDGYTF. The DNA for the CDR3 is TGCAGCGTTGAAGGGAGAGACGGCTACACCTTC.

This CDR3 is CSVNRDGDEQFF. The CDR3 region has the DNA TGCAGCGTTAACAGGGATGGGGATGAGCAGTTCTTC. The chain couples TRBV29-1 to TRBJ2-1; D perhaps matches TRBD1 (6 bases). Trimming stripped 5 bases from V and 8 bases from J, with 13 bases between. Germline CDR1 and CDR2: SQVTM and ANQGSEA. This CDR3 has 12 amino acids.

The chain combines TRBV2 with TRBJ2-6, with 7 bases identical to TRBD1. With V trimmed by 9 bases and J by 3 bases, 5 bases remained unmatched. The CDR3 covers 14 residues. CDR1 is SNHLY, CDR2 FYNNEI, per germline. This chain's CDR3 is CASIQGIGANVLTF. Written as DNA, the CDR3 is TGTGCCAGTATACAGGGGATTGGGGCCAACGTCCTGACTTTC. Complete variable domain (other parts from reference TRBV2 and TRBJ2-6): EPEVTQTPSHQVTQMGQEVILRCVPISNHLYFYWYRQILGQKVEFLVSFYNNEISEKSEIFDDQFSVERPDGSNFTLKIRSTKLEDSAMYFCASIQGIGANVLTFGAGSRLTVL.

The J gene is TRBJ1-5, the V gene TRBV5-8, with D uncertain. Trimming removed 3 bases at V and 0 bases at J, with 16 bases between. The CDR3 runs 17 residues. Germline CDR1 and CDR2: SGHTS and YDEGEE. The CDR3: CASSCRVHTYSNQPQHF. The CDR3, as DNA: TGTGCCAGCAGCTGCCGGGTCCACACTTATAGCAATCAGCCCCAGCATTTT.

As regards this clone: The junction departs from the called germline gene at one end, perhaps through a read error. This chain links TRBV5-1 with TRBJ2-5; D may be TRBD1 (5 bases). Looked up from germline, CDR1 is SGHRS and CDR2 is YFSETQ. The CDR3 has 18 amino acids. CDR3 coding DNA: TGCGCCAGCAGATTGGCGACAGTCAGGTCAGGACCCCAAGAGACCCAGTACTTC. Protein: CASRLATVRSGPQETQYF. Combining the CDR3 with reference TRBV5-1 and TRBJ2-5 gives the whole variable domain KAGVTQTPRYLIKTRGQQVTLSCSPISGHRSVSWYQQTPGQGLQFLFEYFSETQRNKGNFPGRFSGRQFSNSRSEMNVSTLELGDSALYLCASRLATVRSGPQETQYFGPGTRLLVL.

This clone was recorded only once. The V gene is TRBV7-8, the J gene TRBJ2-7; tentative D call: TRBD1 (6 bases). Trimming removed 6 bases from V and 4 bases from J, with 16 bases in between. CDR1 SGHVS and CDR2 FQNEAQ come from the germline V gene. CDR3 length: 14 residues. This chain's CDR3 is CASRGGQGIYEQYF. DNA of the CDR3: TGTGCCAGCAGGGGTGGGCAGGGGATATACGAGCAGTACTTC.